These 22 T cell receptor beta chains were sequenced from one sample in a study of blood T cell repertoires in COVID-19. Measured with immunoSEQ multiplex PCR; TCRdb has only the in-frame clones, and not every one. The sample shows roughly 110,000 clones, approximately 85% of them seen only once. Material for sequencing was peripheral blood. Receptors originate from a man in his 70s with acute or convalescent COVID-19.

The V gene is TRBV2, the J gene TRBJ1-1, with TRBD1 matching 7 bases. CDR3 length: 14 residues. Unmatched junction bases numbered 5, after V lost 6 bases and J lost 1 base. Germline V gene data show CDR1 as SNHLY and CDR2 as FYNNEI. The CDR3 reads CASRPTGQNTEAFF. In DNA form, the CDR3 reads TGTGCCAGCAGACCGACAGGGCAGAACACTGAAGCTTTCTTT.

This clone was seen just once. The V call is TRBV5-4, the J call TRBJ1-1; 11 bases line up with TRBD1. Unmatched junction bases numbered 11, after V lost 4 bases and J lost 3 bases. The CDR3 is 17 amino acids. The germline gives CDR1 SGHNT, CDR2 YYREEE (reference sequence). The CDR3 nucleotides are TGTGCCAGCAGCCCACTCTTTGGACAGGGGGCCTACACTGAAGCTTTCTTT. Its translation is CASSPLFGQGAYTEAFF. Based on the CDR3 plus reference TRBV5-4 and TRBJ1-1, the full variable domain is ETGVTQSPTHLIKTRGQQVTLRCSSQSGHNTVSWYQQALGQGPQFIFQYYREEENGRGNFPPRFSGLQFPNYSSELNVNALELDDSALYLCASSPLFGQGAYTEAFFGQGTRLTVV.

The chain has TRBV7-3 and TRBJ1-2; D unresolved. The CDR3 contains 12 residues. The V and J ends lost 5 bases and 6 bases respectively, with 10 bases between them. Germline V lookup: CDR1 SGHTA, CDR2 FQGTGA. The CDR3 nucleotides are TGTGCCAGCAGCCCCCGGAGGGATGGCTACACCTTC. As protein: CASSPRRDGYTF.

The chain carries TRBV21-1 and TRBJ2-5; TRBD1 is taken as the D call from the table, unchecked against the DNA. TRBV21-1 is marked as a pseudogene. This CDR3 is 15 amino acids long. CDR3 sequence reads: CASSRNRRRQETQYF. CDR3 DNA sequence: TGTGCCAGCAGCAGAAACAGAAGGCGACAAGAGACCCAGTACTTC.

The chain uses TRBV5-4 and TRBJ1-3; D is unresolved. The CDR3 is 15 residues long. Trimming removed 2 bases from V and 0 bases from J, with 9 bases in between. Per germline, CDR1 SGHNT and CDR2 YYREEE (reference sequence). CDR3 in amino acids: CASSFDLSSGNTIYF. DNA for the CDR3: TGTGCCAGCAGCTTCGACTTGAGCTCTGGAAACACCATATATTTT.

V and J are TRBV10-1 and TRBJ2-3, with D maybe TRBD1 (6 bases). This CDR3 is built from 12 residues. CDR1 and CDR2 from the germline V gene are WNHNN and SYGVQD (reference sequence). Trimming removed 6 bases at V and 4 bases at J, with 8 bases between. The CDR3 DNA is TGCGCCAGCAGCAACAGGGCAGATACGCAGTATTTT. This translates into CASSNRADTQYF.

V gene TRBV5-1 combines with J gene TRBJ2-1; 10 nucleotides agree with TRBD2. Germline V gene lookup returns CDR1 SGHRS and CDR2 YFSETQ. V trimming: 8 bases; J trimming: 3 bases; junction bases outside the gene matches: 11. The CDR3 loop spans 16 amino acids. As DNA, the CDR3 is TGCGCCAGTTCCACCGGGACTAGCGTCAACTACAATGAGCAGTTCTTC. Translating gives CASSTGTSVNYNEQFF.

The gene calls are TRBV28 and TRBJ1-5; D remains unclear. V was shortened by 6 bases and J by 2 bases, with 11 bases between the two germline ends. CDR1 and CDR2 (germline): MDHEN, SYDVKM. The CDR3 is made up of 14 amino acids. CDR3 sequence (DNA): TGTGCCAGCAGCCGTTCCCAGGGCAATCAGCCCCAGCATTTT. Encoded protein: CASSRSQGNQPQHF.

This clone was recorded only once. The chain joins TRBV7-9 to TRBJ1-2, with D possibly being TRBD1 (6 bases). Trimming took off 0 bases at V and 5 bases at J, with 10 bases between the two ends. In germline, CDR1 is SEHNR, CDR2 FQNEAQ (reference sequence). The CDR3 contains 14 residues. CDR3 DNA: TGTGCCAGCAGCTTAGCGGGCAGGGGATATGGCTACACCTTC. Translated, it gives CASSLAGRGYGYTF.

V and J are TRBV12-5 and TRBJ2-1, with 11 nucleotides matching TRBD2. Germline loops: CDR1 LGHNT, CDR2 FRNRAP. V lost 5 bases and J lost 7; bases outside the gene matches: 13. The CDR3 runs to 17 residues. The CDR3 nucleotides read TGTGCTAGTGGTCGAGACGGGATTAGCGGGAGGGGTAATGAGCAGTTCTTC. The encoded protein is CASGRDGISGRGNEQFF. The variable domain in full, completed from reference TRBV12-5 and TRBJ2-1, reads DARVTQTPRHKVTEMGQEVTMRCQPILGHNTVFWYRQTMMQGLELLAYFRNRAPLDDSGMPKDRFSAEMPDATLATLKIQPSEPRDSAVYFCASGRDGISGRGNEQFFGPGTRLTVL.

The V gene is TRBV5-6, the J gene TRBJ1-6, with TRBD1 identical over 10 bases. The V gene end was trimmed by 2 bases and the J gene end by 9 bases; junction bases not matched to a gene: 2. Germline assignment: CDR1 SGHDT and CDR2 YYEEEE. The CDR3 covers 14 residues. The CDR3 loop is CASSLGQGVSPLHF. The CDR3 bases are TGTGCCAGCAGCTTAGGACAGGGGGTTTCACCCCTCCACTTT.

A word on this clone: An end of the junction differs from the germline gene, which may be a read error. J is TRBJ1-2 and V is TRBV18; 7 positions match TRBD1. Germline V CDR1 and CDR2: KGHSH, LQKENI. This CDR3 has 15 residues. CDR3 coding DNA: TGTGCCAGCTCACCAAATCAGGGGGAGAGTGCCGAGTGGTGCTTC. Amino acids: CASSPNQGESAEWCF.

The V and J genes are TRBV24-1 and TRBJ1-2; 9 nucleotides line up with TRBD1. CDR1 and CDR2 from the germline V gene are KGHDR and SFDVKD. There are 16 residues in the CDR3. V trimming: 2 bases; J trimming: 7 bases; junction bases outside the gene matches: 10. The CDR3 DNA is TGTGCCACCAGTGATTCCCGACAGGGGGTTTTTGGTGGCTACACCTTC. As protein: CATSDSRQGVFGGYTF.

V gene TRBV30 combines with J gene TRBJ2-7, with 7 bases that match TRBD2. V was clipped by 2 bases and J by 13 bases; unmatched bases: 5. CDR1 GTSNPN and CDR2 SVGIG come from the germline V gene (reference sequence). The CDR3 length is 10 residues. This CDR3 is CAWSRGGLYF. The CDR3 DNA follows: TGTGCCTGGAGTAGGGGAGGGCTCTACTTC.

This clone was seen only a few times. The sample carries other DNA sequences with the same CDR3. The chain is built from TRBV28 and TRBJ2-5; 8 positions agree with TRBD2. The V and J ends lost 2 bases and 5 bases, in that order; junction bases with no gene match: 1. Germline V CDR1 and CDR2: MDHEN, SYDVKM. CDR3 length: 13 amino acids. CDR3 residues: CASSLGGRETQYF. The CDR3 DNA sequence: TGTGCCAGCAGTTTAGGCGGGAGGGAGACCCAGTACTTC.

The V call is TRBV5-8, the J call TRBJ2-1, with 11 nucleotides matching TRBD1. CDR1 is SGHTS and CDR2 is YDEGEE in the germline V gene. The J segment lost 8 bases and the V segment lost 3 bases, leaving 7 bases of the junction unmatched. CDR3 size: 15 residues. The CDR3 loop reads CASSSGQGGLDEQFF. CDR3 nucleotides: TGTGCCAGCAGCTCGGGACAGGGGGGTTTGGATGAGCAGTTCTTC.

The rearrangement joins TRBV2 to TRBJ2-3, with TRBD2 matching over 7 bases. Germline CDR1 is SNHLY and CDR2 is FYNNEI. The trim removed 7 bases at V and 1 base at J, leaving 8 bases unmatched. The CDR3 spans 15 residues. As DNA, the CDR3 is TGTGCCAGCAAGTTTCGGGAGGCTGGCACAGATACGCAGTATTTT. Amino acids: CASKFREAGTDTQYF.

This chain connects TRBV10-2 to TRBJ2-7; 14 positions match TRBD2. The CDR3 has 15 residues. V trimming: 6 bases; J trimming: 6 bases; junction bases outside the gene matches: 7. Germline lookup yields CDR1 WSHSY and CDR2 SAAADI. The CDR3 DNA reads TGCGCCAGCAGCACAGGACTAGCGGGAGGCCTCGAGCAGTACTTC. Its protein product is CASSTGLAGGLEQYF.

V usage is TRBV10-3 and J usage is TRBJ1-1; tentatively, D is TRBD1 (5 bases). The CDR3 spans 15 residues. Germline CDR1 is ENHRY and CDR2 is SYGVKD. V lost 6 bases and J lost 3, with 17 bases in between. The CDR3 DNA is TGTGCCATCAGGGAACGACAGACCCTCGACACTGAAGCTTTCTTT. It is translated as CAIRERQTLDTEAFF.

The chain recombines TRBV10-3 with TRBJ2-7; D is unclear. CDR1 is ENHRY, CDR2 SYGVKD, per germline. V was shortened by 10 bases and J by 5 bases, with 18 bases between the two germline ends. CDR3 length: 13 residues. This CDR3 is CATAALLRDEQYF. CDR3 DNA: TGTGCCACCGCGGCCCTCTTACGCGACGAGCAGTACTTC.

CDR3 residues: CASSLSGKSADTQYF. The CDR3 coding sequence is TGCGCCAGCAGCTTGTCAGGGAAGAGCGCAGATACGCAGTATTTT. The chain combines TRBV5-1 with TRBJ2-3; TRBD1 might be the D (5 bases). In germline, CDR1 is SGHRS, CDR2 YFSETQ. The CDR3 is made up of 15 amino acids. V was clipped by 1 base and J by 4 bases, with 13 bases between them.

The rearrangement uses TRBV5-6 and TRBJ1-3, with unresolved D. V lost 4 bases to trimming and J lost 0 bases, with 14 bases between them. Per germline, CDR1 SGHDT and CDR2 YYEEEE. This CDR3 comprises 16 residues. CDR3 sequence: CASSPGRAGSGNTIYF. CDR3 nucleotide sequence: TGTGCCAGCAGCCCGGGGAGGGCAGGCTCTGGAAACACCATATATTTT.